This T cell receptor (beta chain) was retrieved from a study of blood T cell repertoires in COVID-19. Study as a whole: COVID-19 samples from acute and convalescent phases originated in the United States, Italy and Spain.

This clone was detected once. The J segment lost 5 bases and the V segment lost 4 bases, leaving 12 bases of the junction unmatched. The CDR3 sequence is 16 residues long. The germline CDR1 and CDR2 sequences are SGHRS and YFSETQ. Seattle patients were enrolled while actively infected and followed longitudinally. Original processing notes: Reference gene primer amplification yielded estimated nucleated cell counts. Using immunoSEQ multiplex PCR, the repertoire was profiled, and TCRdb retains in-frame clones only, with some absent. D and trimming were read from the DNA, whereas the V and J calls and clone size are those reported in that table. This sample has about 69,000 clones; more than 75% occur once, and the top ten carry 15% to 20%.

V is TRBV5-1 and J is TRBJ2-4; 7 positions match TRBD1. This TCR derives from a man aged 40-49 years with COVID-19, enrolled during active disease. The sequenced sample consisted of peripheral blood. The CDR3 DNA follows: TGCGCCAGCAGCCCGCACCCGACAGGGAACCAAAACATTCAGTACTTC. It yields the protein CASSPHPTGNQNIQYF.